This T cell receptor beta chain came from a study of technical replicates of blood from a few donors. The CDR3 totals 11 residues. CDR1 is GTSNPN and CDR2 is SVGIG in the germline V gene (reference sequence). Clones were sequenced by immunoSEQ multiplex PCR, and TCRdb holds only the in-frame ones, with some missing. The sample carries tens of thousands of clones, more than 85% recorded once. Sequencing was performed on T cells isolated from PBMCs. V gene TRBV30 combines with J gene TRBJ1-1; no clear D. The source is a human donor in good health. Some clones in this sample may be carry-over from other donors' samples. The CDR3 region has the DNA TGTGCTGCCGAGGGTGTCACTGAAGCTTTCTTT. It yields the protein CAAEGVTEAFF. The whole variable domain, remainder taken from reference TRBV30 and TRBJ1-1, is SQTIHQWPATLVQPVGSPLSLECTVEGTSNPNLYWYRQAAGRGLQLLFYSVGIGQISSEVPQNLSASRPQDRQFILSSKKLLLSDSGFYLCAAEGVTEAFFGQGTRLTVV.